The 18 T cell receptor beta chains listed next were all sequenced from one sample in a study of blood T cell repertoires in COVID-19. Profiling relied on immunoSEQ multiplex PCR, and the TCRdb table lists in-frame clones only, not all of them. This sample yields approximately 210,000 clones, of which 65% to 90% are seen a single time; about 8.9% belongs to the top ten. The specimen was PBMCs or T cells enriched from blood (not recorded which). The receptors derive from a woman between 45 and 65 years old with acute COVID-19.

The J gene is TRBJ1-3, the V gene TRBV1; the table assigns TRBD1, which was not confirmed against the DNA. TRBV1 is a pseudogene. The CDR3 is made up of 19 amino acids. CDR3 protein: CTSSQTVGQGDPSGNTIYF. The CDR3 DNA reads as TGCACCAGCAGCCAAACCGTAGGACAGGGCGATCCCTCTGGAAACACCATATATTTT.

This chain uses TRBV5-4 with TRBJ1-2; TRBD1 matches at 9 bases. Losses at the gene ends were 4 bases for V and 10 bases for J; bases not matched to a gene: 5. CDR1 and CDR2 from the germline V gene are SGHNT and YYREEE (reference sequence). The CDR3 is 12 residues long. The CDR3 bases are TGTGCCAGCAGCGTCGGGACAGGGCTCTACACCTTC. Protein: CASSVGTGLYTF.

In this sample, this clone turned up a few times. The chain combines TRBV27 with TRBJ2-3; D is uncertain. Germline assignment: CDR1 MNHEY and CDR2 SMNVEV (reference sequence). The CDR3 is 14 amino acids. The V end lost 2 bases, the J end lost 4 bases, and 10 bases lay between the germline ends. In DNA, the CDR3 is TGTGCCAGCAGTTTACCCCACAAACCAGATACGCAGTATTTT. Amino acid sequence: CASSLPHKPDTQYF.

Here the CDR3 reads CAISPGVYEQYF. The CDR3 DNA is TGTGCCATCAGTCCGGGTGTGTACGAGCAGTACTTC. The chain couples TRBV10-3 to TRBJ2-7; D remains ambiguous. Germline V gives CDR1 ENHRY, CDR2 SYGVKD. V gave up 5 bases and J gave up 4 bases, with 9 bases separating them. CDR3 length equals 12 residues.

J is TRBJ1-6 and V is TRBV28; possible D gene TRBD1, 6 bases. The CDR3 has 15 amino acids. Germline V gene sequence: CDR1 MDHEN, CDR2 SYDVKM. The V gene lost 5 bases and the J gene lost 7 bases, with 15 bases spanning the gap. CDR3 sequence (DNA): TGTGCCAGCAGTCTCCCCGGGGGGGCAAATTCACCCCTCCACTTT. This encodes CASSLPGGANSPLHF. Together with reference TRBV28 and TRBJ1-6, the CDR3 gives the full variable domain: DVKVTQSSRYLVKRTGEKVFLECVQDMDHENMFWYRQDPGLGLRLIYFSYDVKMKEKGDIPEGYSVSREKKERFSLILESASTNQTSMYLCASSLPGGANSPLHFGNGTRLTVT.

This chain uses TRBV2 with TRBJ2-5, with D perhaps TRBD2 (7 bases). CDR3 size: 14 residues. Looked up from germline, CDR1 is SNHLY and CDR2 is FYNNEI. The V gene lost 3 bases and the J gene lost 5 bases, with 13 bases spanning the gap. The CDR3 is CASSDGGGWETQYF. The CDR3 DNA reads TGTGCCAGCAGTGATGGCGGGGGCTGGGAGACCCAGTACTTC.

The rearrangement joins TRBV7-2 to TRBJ1-1; no firm D call. The V end lost 0 bases, the J end lost 6 bases, and 8 bases lay between the germline ends. In germline, CDR1 is SGHTA, CDR2 FQGNSA. The CDR3 length is 13 residues. The CDR3 reads CASSLAAGAEAFF. CDR3 sequence (DNA): TGTGCCAGCAGCTTAGCTGCCGGGGCTGAAGCTTTCTTT.

The genes are TRBV28 and TRBJ1-3; the match to TRBD1 covers 10 bases. Trimming cost V 4 bases and J 3 bases; bases outside gene matches: 9. Germline CDR1 is MDHEN and CDR2 is SYDVKM. The CDR3 runs to 17 residues. CDR3 bases: TGTGCCAGCAGTTCCCTAGACAGGGGGCGTATTGGAAACACCATATATTTT. It yields the protein CASSSLDRGRIGNTIYF.

This clone was picked up a small number of times. The rearrangement uses TRBV9 and TRBJ2-2; possible D gene TRBD1, 6 bases. CDR1 SGDLS and CDR2 YYNGEE come from the germline V gene. The CDR3 runs to 15 residues. V lost 1 base to trimming and J lost 1 base, with 8 bases between them. The CDR3, as DNA: TGTGCCAGCAGCGTATTAGGGGGGAACACCGGGGAGCTGTTTTTT. Amino acid sequence: CASSVLGGNTGELFF.

The chain joins TRBV28 to TRBJ1-6; D is possibly TRBD1 (5 bases). The germline V gene encodes CDR1 MDHEN and CDR2 SYDVKM. Trimming left V 7 bases short and J 5 bases short, with 15 bases between. The CDR3 runs to 15 residues. The CDR3 DNA reads as TGTGCCAGCACTCCCCTCGGGACTCATAATTCACCCCTCCACTTT. Its protein product is CASTPLGTHNSPLHF.

This chain connects TRBV6-2 or TRBV6-3 to TRBJ2-7, with TRBD1 identical over 7 bases. The junction had 12 bases not matched to a gene; V was cut back by 5 bases and J by 2 bases. Germline-derived CDR1 and CDR2 are MNHEY and SVGEGT. The CDR3 extends over 16 amino acids. Here the CDR3 reads CASSTRSGGAPYEQYF. In DNA, the CDR3 is TGTGCCAGCAGTACGAGGTCAGGGGGAGCGCCCTACGAGCAGTACTTC.

The chain has TRBV5-8 and TRBJ2-1; 7 bases fit TRBD2. Germline CDR1 and CDR2: SGHTS and YDEGEE. Trimming took 4 bases from V and 8 from J; bases not matched to a gene: 9. This CDR3 comprises 14 residues. The CDR3 here is CASSRFRLADEQFF. As DNA, the CDR3 is TGTGCCAGCAGCCGATTCCGACTAGCCGATGAGCAGTTCTTC.

This chain connects TRBV29-1 to TRBJ2-3, with 8 bases identical to TRBD2. This CDR3 has 15 amino acids. The J segment lost 6 bases and the V segment lost 7 bases, leaving 15 bases of the junction unmatched. The germline CDR1 and CDR2 sequences are SQVTM and ANQGSEA. The CDR3 DNA reads TGCAGCGCCTCCCTTGGTAGCGGGGAAATCGATACGCAGTATTTT. Its protein product is CSASLGSGEIDTQYF.

The chain carries TRBV2 and TRBJ1-3; tentatively, D is TRBD1 (6 bases). V lost 2 bases to trimming and J lost 2 bases, with 10 bases between them. This CDR3 is 15 amino acids long. Germline V lookup: CDR1 SNHLY, CDR2 FYNNEI. The CDR3 region has the DNA TGTGCCAGCAGTGAACGACAGGTAGCTGGAAACACCATATATTTT. Amino acids: CASSERQVAGNTIYF.

The genes are TRBV28 and TRBJ2-3; 11 nucleotides align to TRBD2. CDR1 MDHEN and CDR2 SYDVKM come from the germline V gene. The CDR3 loop spans 18 amino acids. V was clipped by 3 bases and J by 0 bases; unmatched bases: 8. The CDR3 coding sequence is TGTGCCAGCAGTTTTCCCCGACTAGCGGGAATTAGCACAGATACGCAGTATTTT. Protein product: CASSFPRLAGISTDTQYF. The full variable domain, in which reference TRBV28 and TRBJ2-3 provide the parts outside the CDR3, is DVKVTQSSRYLVKRTGEKVFLECVQDMDHENMFWYRQDPGLGLRLIYFSYDVKMKEKGDIPEGYSVSREKKERFSLILESASTNQTSMYLCASSFPRLAGISTDTQYFGPGTRLTVL.

The gene calls are TRBV21-1 and TRBJ1-1. TRBV21-1 is shown as a pseudogene. CDR3 length equals 17 residues. The CDR3 bases are TGTGCCAGCAGCAAAACGGTGGAGGGCCTAATGAACACTGAAGCTTTCTTT. Its translation is CASSKTVEGLMNTEAFF.

The chain couples TRBV21-1 to TRBJ2-7; the D segment call TRBD1 is taken from the table without a DNA check. TRBV21-1 counts as a pseudogene. The CDR3 runs to 18 residues. The CDR3 DNA is TGTGCCAGCAGCAACACCCACCGAGGTGCAGGGATTTCCTACGAGCAGTACTTC. It specifies CASSNTHRGAGISYEQYF.

The genes are TRBV6-5 and TRBJ1-3; D not certain. CDR3 length equals 15 residues. Trimming shortened V by 2 bases and J by 4 bases, and 12 bases separated the two germline ends. The germline V gene has CDR1 MNHEY and CDR2 SVGAGI. The CDR3: CASSYQEGEGNTIYF. CDR3 bases: TGTGCCAGCAGTTACCAGGAGGGAGAGGGAAACACCATATATTTT.